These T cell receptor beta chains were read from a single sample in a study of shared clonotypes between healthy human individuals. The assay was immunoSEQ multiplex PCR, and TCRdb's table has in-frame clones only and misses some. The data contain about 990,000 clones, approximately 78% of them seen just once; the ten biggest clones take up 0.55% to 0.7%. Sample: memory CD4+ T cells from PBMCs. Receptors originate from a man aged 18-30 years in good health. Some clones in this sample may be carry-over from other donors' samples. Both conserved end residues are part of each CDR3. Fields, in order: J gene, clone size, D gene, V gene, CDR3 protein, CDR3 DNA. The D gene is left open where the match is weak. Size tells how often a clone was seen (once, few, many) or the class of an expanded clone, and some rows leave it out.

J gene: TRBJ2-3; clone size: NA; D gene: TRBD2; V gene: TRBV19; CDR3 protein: CASSSTGGKEDTQYF; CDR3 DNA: TGTGCCAGTAGTTCCACGGGGGGTAAAGAAGATACGCAGTATTTT
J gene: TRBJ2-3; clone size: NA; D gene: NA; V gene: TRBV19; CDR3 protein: CASSIDKLADTQYF; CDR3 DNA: TGTGCCAGTAGTATTGATAAGTTGGCAGATACGCAGTATTTT
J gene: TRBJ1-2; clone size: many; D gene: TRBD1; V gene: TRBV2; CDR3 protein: CASIEFLIREGAGGYTF; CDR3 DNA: TGTGCCAGCATCGAATTCCTTATCAGGGAGGGGGCTGGTGGCTACACCTTC
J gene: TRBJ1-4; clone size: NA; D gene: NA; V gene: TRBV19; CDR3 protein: CASSATRDRYEKLFF; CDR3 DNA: TGTGCCAGTAGTGCCACCAGGGATCGGTACGAAAAACTGTTTTTT
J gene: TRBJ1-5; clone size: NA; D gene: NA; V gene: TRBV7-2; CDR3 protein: CASSLVATGLNQPQHF; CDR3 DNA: TGTGCCAGCAGCTTAGTAGCAACAGGTTTAAATCAGCCCCAGCATTTT
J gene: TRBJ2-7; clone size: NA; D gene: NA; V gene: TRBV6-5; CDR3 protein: CASSYGSLGGYEQYF; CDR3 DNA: TGTGCCAGCAGTTACGGGAGCTTGGGTGGCTACGAGCAGTACTTC
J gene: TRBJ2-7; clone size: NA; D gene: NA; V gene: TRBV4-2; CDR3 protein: CASSQGGKSYEQYF; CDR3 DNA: TGTGCCAGCAGCCAGGGTGGGAAGTCCTACGAGCAGTACTTC
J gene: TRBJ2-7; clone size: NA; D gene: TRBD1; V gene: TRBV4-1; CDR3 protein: CASSQGDREYEQYF; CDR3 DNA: TGCGCCAGCAGCCAAGGAGACAGGGAGTACGAGCAGTACTTC
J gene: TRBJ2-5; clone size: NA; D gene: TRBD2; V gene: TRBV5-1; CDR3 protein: CASSLQGLGRETQYF; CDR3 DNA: TGCGCCAGCAGCTTACAAGGACTAGGTAGGGAGACCCAGTACTTC
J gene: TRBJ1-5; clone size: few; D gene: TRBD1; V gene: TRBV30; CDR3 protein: CAWRGQGARQPQHF; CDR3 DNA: TGTGCCTGGAGGGGACAGGGGGCACGGCAGCCCCAGCATTTT
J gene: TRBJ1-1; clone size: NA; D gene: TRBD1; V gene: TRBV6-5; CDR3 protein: CASSWTGGNTEAFF; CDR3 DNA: TGTGCCAGCAGTTGGACAGGCGGAAACACTGAAGCTTTCTTT
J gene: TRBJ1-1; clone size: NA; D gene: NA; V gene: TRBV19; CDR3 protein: CASSIKRGGTEAFF; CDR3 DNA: TGTGCCAGTAGTATTAAAAGGGGAGGCACTGAAGCTTTCTTT
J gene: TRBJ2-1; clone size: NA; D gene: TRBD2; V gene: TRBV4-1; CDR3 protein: CASSRGTSRDNEQFF; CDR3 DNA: TGCGCCAGCAGCCGAGGGACTAGCAGGGACAATGAGCAGTTCTTC
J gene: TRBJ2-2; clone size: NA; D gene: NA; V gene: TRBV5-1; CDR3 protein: CASSPGTDGTGELFF; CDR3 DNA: TGCGCCAGCAGCCCTGGGACTGACGGAACCGGGGAGCTGTTTTTT
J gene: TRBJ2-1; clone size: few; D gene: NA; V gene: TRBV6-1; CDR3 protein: CASSGGLTQFF; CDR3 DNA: TGTGCCAGCAGTGGGGGACTCACGCAGTTCTTC
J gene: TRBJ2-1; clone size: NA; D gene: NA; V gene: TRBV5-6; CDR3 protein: CASSPDLAGGNEQFF; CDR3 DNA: TGTGCCAGCAGCCCCGACCTAGCTGGCGGAAATGAGCAGTTCTTC
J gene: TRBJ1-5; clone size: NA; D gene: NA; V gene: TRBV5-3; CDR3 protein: CAGPGGSNQPQHF; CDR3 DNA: TGTGCCGGCCCGGGGGGTTCTAATCAGCCCCAGCATTTT
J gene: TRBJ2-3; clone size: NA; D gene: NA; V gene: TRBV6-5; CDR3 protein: CASSYARSSGDTQYF; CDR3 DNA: TGTGCCAGCAGTTACGCCAGGTCGTCGGGAGATACGCAGTATTTT
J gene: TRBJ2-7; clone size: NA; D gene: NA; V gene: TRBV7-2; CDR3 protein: CASSRSEPYEQYF; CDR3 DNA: TGTGCCAGCAGCCGCTCCGAACCCTACGAGCAGTACTTC
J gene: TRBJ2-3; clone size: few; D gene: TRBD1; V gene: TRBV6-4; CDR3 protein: CASSDSTGADTQYF; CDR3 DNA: TGTGCCAGCAGTGACTCGACAGGGGCAGATACGCAGTATTTT
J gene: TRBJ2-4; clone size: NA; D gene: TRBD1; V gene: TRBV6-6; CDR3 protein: CASTGQSNIQYF; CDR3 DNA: TGTGCCAGCACGGGACAGTCAAACATTCAGTACTTC
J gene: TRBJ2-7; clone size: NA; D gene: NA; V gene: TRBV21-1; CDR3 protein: CASSKVAGGWAYEQYF; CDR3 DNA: TGTGCCAGCAGCAAAGTGGCGGGAGGGTGGGCGTACGAGCAGTACTTC
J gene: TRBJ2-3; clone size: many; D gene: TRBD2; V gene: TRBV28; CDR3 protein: CASSTSGESIDTQYF; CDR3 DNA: TGTGCCAGCAGTACTAGCGGAGAGTCGATAGATACGCAGTATTTT
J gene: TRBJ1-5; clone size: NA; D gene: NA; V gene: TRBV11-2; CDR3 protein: CASSLVSNQPQHF; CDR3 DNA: TGTGCCAGCAGCTTAGTTAGCAATCAGCCCCAGCATTTT
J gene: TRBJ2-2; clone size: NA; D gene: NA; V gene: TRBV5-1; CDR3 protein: CASSLSRTTNTGELFF; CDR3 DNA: TGCGCCAGCAGCTTGAGTCGGACAACGAACACCGGGGAGCTGTTTTTT
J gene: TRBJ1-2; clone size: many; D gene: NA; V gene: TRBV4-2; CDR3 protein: CASSQVGRYGYTF; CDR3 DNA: TGTGCCAGCAGCCAAGTGGGGCGTTATGGCTACACCTTC
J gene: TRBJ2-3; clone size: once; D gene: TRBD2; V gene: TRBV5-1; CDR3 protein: CASSQAIAGGWDTQYF; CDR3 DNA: TGCGCCAGCAGCCAAGCCATAGCGGGAGGGTGGGATACGCAGTATTTT
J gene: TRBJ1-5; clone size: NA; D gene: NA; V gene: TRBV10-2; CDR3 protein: CASSEWESDQPQHF; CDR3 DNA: TGCGCCAGCAGTGAGTGGGAGTCGGATCAGCCCCAGCATTTT
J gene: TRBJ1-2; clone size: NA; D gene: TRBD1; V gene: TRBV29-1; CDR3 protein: CSAQGGIYGYTF; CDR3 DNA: TGCAGCGCCCAGGGGGGGATCTATGGCTACACCTTC
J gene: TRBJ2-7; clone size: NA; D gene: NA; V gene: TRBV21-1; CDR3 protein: CASSNPPPNATGGTYEQYF; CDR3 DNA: TGTGCCAGCAGCAATCCCCCCCCCAACGCGACAGGGGGCACCTACGAGCAGTACTTC
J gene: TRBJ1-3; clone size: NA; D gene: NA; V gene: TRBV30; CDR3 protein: CALPVPRGTIYF; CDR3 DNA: TGTGCCTTGCCCGTTCCCCGAGGAACCATATATTTT
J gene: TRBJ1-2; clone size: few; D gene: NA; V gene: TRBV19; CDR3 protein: CASSKNYGYTF; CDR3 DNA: TGTGCCAGTAGTAAGAACTATGGCTACACCTTC
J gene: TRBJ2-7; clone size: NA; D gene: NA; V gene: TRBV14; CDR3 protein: CASSRSGIPGSYEQYF; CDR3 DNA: TGTGCCAGCAGCCGGTCTGGTATCCCCGGATCCTACGAGCAGTACTTC
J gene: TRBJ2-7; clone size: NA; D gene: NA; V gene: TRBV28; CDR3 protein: CASRASTDGSYEQYF; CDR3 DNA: TGTGCCAGCAGGGCTTCGACGGACGGCTCCTACGAGCAGTACTTC
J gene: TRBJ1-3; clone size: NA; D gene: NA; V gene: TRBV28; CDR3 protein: CASSLGSTGFFRGNTIYF; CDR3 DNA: TGTGCCAGCAGTTTGGGCAGTACAGGGTTTTTTCGAGGAAACACCATATATTTT
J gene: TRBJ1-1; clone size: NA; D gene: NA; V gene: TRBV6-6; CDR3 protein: CASSYPGVMNTEAFF; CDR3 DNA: TGTGCCAGCAGTTACCCAGGGGTAATGAACACTGAAGCTTTCTTT
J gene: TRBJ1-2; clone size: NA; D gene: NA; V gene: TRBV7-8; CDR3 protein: CASSPGGGYGYTF; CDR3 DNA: TGTGCCAGCAGTCCCGGCGGGGGCTATGGCTACACCTTC
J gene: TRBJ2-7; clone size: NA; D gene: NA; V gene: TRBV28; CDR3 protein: CASSAGGRGAPLYEQYF; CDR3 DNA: TGTGCCAGCAGTGCCGGGGGACGGGGTGCCCCTCTCTACGAGCAGTACTTC
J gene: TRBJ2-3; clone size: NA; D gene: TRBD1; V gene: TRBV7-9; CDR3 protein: CASSRMRTGDLVTQYF; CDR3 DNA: TGTGCCAGCAGCAGGATGAGGACAGGCGACCTGGTTACGCAGTATTTT
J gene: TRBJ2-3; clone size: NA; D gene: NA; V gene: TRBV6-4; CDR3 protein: CASSDRATDTQYF; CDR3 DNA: TGTGCCAGCAGTGACAGGGCCACAGACACGCAGTATTTT
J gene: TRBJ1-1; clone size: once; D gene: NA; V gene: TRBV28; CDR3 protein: CASSYSVNTEAFF; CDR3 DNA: TGTGCCAGCAGTTACTCTGTGAACACTGAAGCTTTCTTT
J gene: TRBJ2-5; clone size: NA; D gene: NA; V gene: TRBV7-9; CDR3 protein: CASSLGQRETQYF; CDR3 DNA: TGTGCCAGCAGCTTAGGACAGCGAGAGACCCAGTACTTC
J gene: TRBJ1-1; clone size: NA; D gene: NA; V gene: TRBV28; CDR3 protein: CASTKSTVEAFF; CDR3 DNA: TGTGCCAGCACCAAATCGACGGTTGAAGCTTTCTTT
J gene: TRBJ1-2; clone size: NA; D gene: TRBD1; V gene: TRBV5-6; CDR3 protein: CASSLTGVMGYGYTF; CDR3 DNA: TGTGCCAGCAGCTTGACAGGGGTCATGGGCTATGGCTACACCTTC
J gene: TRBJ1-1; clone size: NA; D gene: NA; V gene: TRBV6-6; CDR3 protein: CASSYKGQGTEAFF; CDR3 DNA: TGTGCCAGCAGTTACAAAGGTCAGGGCACTGAAGCTTTCTTT
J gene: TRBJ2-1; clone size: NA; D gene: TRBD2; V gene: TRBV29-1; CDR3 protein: CSVGPSGRYNEQFF; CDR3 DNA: TGCAGCGTTGGGCCTAGCGGGAGATACAATGAGCAGTTCTTC
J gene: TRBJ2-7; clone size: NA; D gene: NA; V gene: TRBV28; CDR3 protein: CASSFGAGVGYEQYF; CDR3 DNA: TGTGCCAGCAGTTTTGGTGCAGGGGTTGGCTACGAGCAGTACTTC
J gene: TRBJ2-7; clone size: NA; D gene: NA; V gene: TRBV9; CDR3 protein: CASSVPSGQSYEQYF; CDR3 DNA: TGTGCCAGCAGCGTGCCCTCCGGTCAGTCCTACGAGCAGTACTTC
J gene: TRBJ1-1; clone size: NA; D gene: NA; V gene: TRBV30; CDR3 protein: CAWKKAGLNTEAFF; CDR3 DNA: TGTGCCTGGAAGAAAGCAGGTCTGAACACTGAAGCTTTCTTT
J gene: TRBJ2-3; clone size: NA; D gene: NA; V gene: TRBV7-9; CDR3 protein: CASSLGVGSTDTQYF; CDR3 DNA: TGTGCCAGCAGCTTAGGGGTCGGCTCCACAGATACGCAGTATTTT
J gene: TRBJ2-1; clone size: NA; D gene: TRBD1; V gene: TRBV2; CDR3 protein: CASMRDRAVGEQFF; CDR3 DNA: TGTGCCAGCATGAGGGACAGGGCGGTGGGTGAGCAGTTCTTC
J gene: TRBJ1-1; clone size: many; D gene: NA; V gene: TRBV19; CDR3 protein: CASSLQRNTEAFF; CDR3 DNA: TGTGCCAGTAGCCTACAGAGGAACACTGAAGCTTTCTTT
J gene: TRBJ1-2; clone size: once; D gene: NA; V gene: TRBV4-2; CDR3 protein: CASSQERAGDVYGYTF; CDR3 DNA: TGTGCCAGCAGCCAAGAAAGAGCAGGCGACGTCTATGGCTACACCTTC
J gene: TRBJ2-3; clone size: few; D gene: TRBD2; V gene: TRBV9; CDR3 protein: CASSTSGREPDTQYF; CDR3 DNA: TGTGCCAGCAGCACTAGCGGGAGGGAGCCAGATACGCAGTATTTT